The subject of this entry is one T cell receptor beta chain. Its antigen is not yet known. Base quality data are lacking; no much larger clone is found one base away. These data are taken from a study of blood T cell repertoires in COVID-19 (TCRdb year 2020). About the investigation overall: Collaborator samples came from the United States, Italy and Spain and covered acute and convalescent phases of COVID-19. The prospective study material was composed of cDNA or gDNA derived from T cells, B-cell-depleted T cells, or PBMCs. Deeply sampled blood TCRbeta repertoires from subjects exposed to, actively infected with, or recovered from COVID-19 were included in the dataset. The repertoires were made available in a free public database intended to serve as a resource for research on the immune response to SARS-CoV-2. The samples were drawn from two sources: the first 160 participants of the ongoing ImmuneRACE study, and over 1,000 subjects contributed by 6 global collaborators. Nearly every sample came with metadata listing a de-identified subject ID, COVID-19 status, age in years and sex. Where HLA class I and class II types were available, the types were taken from metadata supplied by the sample provider, not from assay-based typing. Here is what the overall study found, with its caveats: How much clinical and demographic metadata was included differed by source and by participant, and the metadata was provided uncurated.

In the prospective study, participants were about 18 to 90 years old, resided in fewer than 25 geographic areas of the United States, and were enrolled through a virtual design. In the prospective study, participants were assigned to cohorts based on the clinical history participants reported in a screening survey and a study questionnaire. For ImmuneRACE Cohort 3, a participant was defined as recovered based on two consecutive negative NP/OP PCR tests, clearance by a healthcare professional, or resolution of symptoms. Each participant in the prospective study had whole blood, serum and a nasopharyngeal or oropharyngeal swab collected by mobile phlebotomists. Participants in the prospective study had the option to provide additional blood draws and questionnaires over a 2-month period. Before DNA extraction, prospective study blood samples were shipped either frozen or at room temperature. TCRbeta CDR3 regions were amplified from genomic DNA using the immunoSEQ Assay, a bias-controlled multiplex PCR. From the authors' description of their analysis: Nucleated cell counts per sample were estimated from amplification of reference gene primers within the assay. To quantify the absolute abundance of each unique TCRbeta CDR3 rearrangement, sequence reads were collapsed and filtered. For each sample, productive Simpson clonality was calculated by taking the square root of Simpson's diversity index across productive rearrangements. The clones in this table, taken by TCRdb from immuneACCESS, are in-frame only. Not every clone is retained; where verified, under half of the shortfall comes from an unresolved V gene, and the cause of the rest is unknown. The DNA gave D and trimming, while V, J and clone size come from that table. The sample profile shows 200,000 to 250,000 clones; around 84% of them were found once. The ten biggest clones cover 6.8% of the sample.

Based on the germline V gene (reference sequence), the CDR1 and CDR2 sequences are SGHNT and YYREEE. Including cysteine and phenylalanine, the CDR3 has 15 amino acids. Only the CDR3 region is kept as DNA, spanning 45 bases read in frame from base 1. Between the V and J ends, shortened by 0 bases and 5 bases respectively, the junction contains 14 bases. Sequencing used PBMCs or T cells enriched from blood (not recorded which). This TCR came from a middle-aged woman who had recovered from COVID-19. The chain was built from TRBV5-4 and TRBJ2-5, with TRBD2 perhaps the D gene, on 5 matching bases. The base sequence is TGTGCCAGCAGCTTGGAGGCTAGGAGGAAGGAGACCCAGTACTTC. It codes for CASSLEARRKETQYF.